This T cell receptor (beta chain) was captured by sequencing in a study of blood T cells in healthy people across ages. Next came a second PCR, run for about 7 to 12 cycles, which used a sample-barcoded 5' primer along with a J-beta primer mix. A single record per CDR3 protein comes from TCRdb applying MiXCR to the 5' RACE reads. The table records 650,000 to 800,000 distinct CDR3 sequences, around 43% of them present only once. The CDR3 loop spans 14 amino acids. Looked up from germline, CDR1 is ENHRY and CDR2 is SYGVKD. In regard to this clonotype: A read error may produce the germline difference seen at one junction end.

The sample comprised blood. This clonotype was obtained from a man aged 60-69 years in good health. The J gene is TRBJ1-5, the V gene TRBV10-3; no clear D. The CDR3 reads CAVSPLGGSQPQHF. CDR3 DNA: TGTGCCGTCAGTCCCTTGGGAGGTAGTCAGCCCCAGCATTTT.